The 15 T cell receptor beta chains given below trace back to one sample, sequenced in a study of OX40 agonist ivuxolimab in advanced cancers. Sequencing used immunoSEQ multiplex PCR; TCRdb keeps in-frame clones, though not all of them. The profile shows 70,000 or so clones, around 91% of them singletons. This specimen was CD4+ or CD8+ T cells sorted from blood, taken in a trial of the OX40 agonist ivuxolimab. The receptor source for this set is an adult with an advanced solid tumor such as melanoma, head and neck, liver or kidney cancer.

J is TRBJ2-1 and V is TRBV5-6; D is tentatively TRBD1 or TRBD2 (6 bases each). Germline loops: CDR1 SGHDT, CDR2 YYEEEE. Trimming left V 4 bases short and J 6 bases short, with 14 bases between. The CDR3 has 14 residues. This chain's CDR3 is CASSPGAAPNEQFF. In nucleotides, the CDR3 is TGTGCCAGCAGCCCGGGGGCCGCGCCCAATGAGCAGTTCTTC. Full variable domain (outside the CDR3, taken from reference TRBV5-6 and TRBJ2-1): DAGVTQSPTHLIKTRGQQVTLRCSPKSGHDTVSWYQQALGQGPQFIFQYYEEEERQRGNFPDRFSGHQFPNYSSELNVNALLLGDSALYLCASSPGAAPNEQFFGPGTRLTVL.

The rearrangement links TRBV18 to TRBJ2-7; D could derive from TRBD1 or TRBD2 (5 bases each). Trimming took 4 bases from V and 1 from J, leaving 5 bases between them. CDR1 KGHSH and CDR2 LQKENI come from the germline V gene. The CDR3 runs 12 residues. CDR3 residues: CASSRGSYEQYF. The CDR3 nucleotides are TGTGCCAGCTCACGGGGGTCCTACGAGCAGTACTTC.

The chain has TRBV11-1 and TRBJ1-6; D perhaps matches TRBD1 (5 bases). Trimming removed 8 bases from V and 7 bases from J, with 15 bases in between. Germline V lookup: CDR1 SGHAT, CDR2 FQDESV (reference sequence). The CDR3 covers 14 residues. The DNA for the CDR3 is TGTGCCAGCGCCCTAGGGGCACAAAATTCACCCCTCCACTTT. This gives the protein CASALGAQNSPLHF.

The chain employs TRBV9 and TRBJ2-2; D uncertain. The germline V gene encodes CDR1 SGDLS and CDR2 YYNGEE. The CDR3 consists of 14 residues. With 2 bases removed from V and 6 bases from J, the gap between germline ends came to 11 bases. The CDR3 DNA reads TGTGCCAGCAGCGTGTATAGGGCCCCCGGGGAGCTGTTTTTT. It yields the protein CASSVYRAPGELFF.

The chain employs TRBV30 and TRBJ2-1, with unresolved D. Germline V CDR1 and CDR2: GTSNPN, SVGIG (reference sequence). The CDR3 loop spans 14 amino acids. V was trimmed by 3 bases and J by 12 bases, leaving 21 bases between them. The CDR3 DNA is TGTGCCTGGAGCTCACCCCCCCTAGTTGGGTCGCAGTTCTTC. Translating gives CAWSSPPLVGSQFF.

The V call is TRBV19, the J call TRBJ2-5; TRBD2 aligns across 10 bases. Trimming at V came to 5 bases and at J to 9 bases, leaving 12 bases not matched to a gene. This CDR3 comprises 15 residues. Germline CDR1 is LNHDA and CDR2 is SQIVND (reference sequence). CDR3: CASSQSGGAIGSQYF. CDR3 DNA: TGTGCCAGTAGTCAGAGCGGGGGGGCGATCGGGTCCCAGTACTTC.

The chain recombines TRBV11-2 with TRBJ1-2; D not resolved. V was trimmed by 4 bases and J by 4 bases, leaving 13 bases between them. The CDR3 consists of 14 residues. Per the germline V gene, CDR1 is SGHAT and CDR2 is FQNNGV. The DNA for the CDR3 is TGTGCCAGCAGCTCGGGGTCAGGTGCCTATGGCTACACCTTC. Amino acids: CASSSGSGAYGYTF.

The rearrangement joins TRBV11-2 to TRBJ2-7; 11 bases align to TRBD2. This CDR3 region has 17 residues. Germline-derived CDR1 and CDR2 are SGHAT and FQNNGV. V shed 1 base and J 1 base; nucleotides not matched to a gene: 6. CDR3 in amino acids: CASSLVPTSGGSYEQYF. The CDR3 DNA reads as TGTGCCAGCAGCTTAGTTCCAACTAGCGGGGGTTCCTACGAGCAGTACTTC.

This chain connects TRBV19 to TRBJ1-5; perhaps TRBD1 as D (5 bases). The germline V gene has CDR1 LNHDA and CDR2 SQIVND (reference sequence). V was clipped by 6 bases and J by 3 bases, with 12 bases between them. CDR3 length: 14 residues. The CDR3 is CASRKTELNQPQHF. DNA of the CDR3: TGTGCCAGTAGAAAGACAGAGCTCAATCAGCCCCAGCATTTT.

This CDR3 is CASSHPELNEQFF. The DNA of the CDR3 is TGTGCCAGCAGCCACCCGGAATTGAATGAGCAGTTCTTC. The chain recombines TRBV27 with TRBJ2-1; D unclear. This CDR3 comprises 13 residues. CDR1 and CDR2 from the germline V gene are MNHEY and SMNVEV (reference sequence). V lost 6 bases, J lost 7 bases, and 13 bases lay in between.

This chain joins TRBV7-2 and TRBJ2-2; TRBD2 matches 11 bases. The CDR3 is made up of 18 amino acids. The V segment lost 6 bases and the J segment 5 bases; nucleotides outside the gene matches: 14. Germline CDR1 is SGHTA and CDR2 is FQGNSA. As DNA, the CDR3 is TGTGCCAGCAGTTCGAACCCGGGGCTAGCGGGAGGTACCGGGGAGCTGTTTTTT. As protein: CASSSNPGLAGGTGELFF.

V usage is TRBV15 and J usage is TRBJ2-4; tentative D call: TRBD2 (6 bases). V lost 5 bases and J lost 0, with 11 bases in between. The CDR3 is 15 residues long. Germline V gives CDR1 LNHNV, CDR2 YYDKDF (reference sequence). CDR3 sequence: CATSGRGLAKNIQYF. In DNA, the CDR3 is TGTGCCACCAGCGGGCGGGGCCTAGCCAAAAACATTCAGTACTTC.

This sequence joins TRBV19 and TRBJ1-5; no reliable D call. V was pared by 1 base and J by 4 bases, with 8 bases between. The CDR3 sequence is 14 residues long. Germline V gives CDR1 LNHDA, CDR2 SQIVND (reference sequence). The CDR3: CASSIVVGNQPQHF. The DNA of the CDR3 is TGTGCCAGTAGTATAGTAGTAGGGAATCAGCCCCAGCATTTT.

A few counts support this clone. This chain links TRBV19 with TRBJ2-3, with D unclear. The CDR3 totals 12 residues. Trimming pared 2 bases from V and 6 bases from J, leaving 6 bases between. Germline CDR1 and CDR2: LNHDA and SQIVND (reference sequence). CDR3 DNA: TGTGCCAGTAGTATACTTGGGGATACGCAGTATTTT. Its translation is CASSILGDTQYF.

The chain joins TRBV7-2 to TRBJ2-7, with 7 positions matching TRBD2. V lost 5 bases and J lost 3; bases outside the gene matches: 10. Per germline, CDR1 SGHTA and CDR2 FQGNSA. The CDR3 extends over 15 amino acids. This chain's CDR3 is CASSPRLADNYEQYF. The CDR3, as DNA: TGTGCCAGCAGCCCCCGGCTAGCGGACAACTACGAGCAGTACTTC.